The source of this T cell receptor beta chain is a study of shared clonotypes between healthy human individuals. The study, taken as a whole, reports: It was the non-shared clonotypes that had lower generation probabilities than clonotypes shared by all four donors.

The CDR3 is 13 amino acids. V gave up 6 bases and J gave up 6 bases, with 12 bases separating them. The germline V gene has CDR1 KGHSH and CDR2 LQKENI. To note about this clone: Its antigen is currently unknown. Within the sample, other DNA sequences also encode this same CDR3.

This was a deep-level run. Using immunoSEQ multiplex PCR, the repertoire was profiled, and TCRdb retains in-frame clones only, with some absent. This sample yields more than 1,200,000 clones, of which approximately 98.5% are seen a single time; under 0.45% belongs to the top ten. The source of this sequence is a man under 40 in good health. V is TRBV18 and J is TRBJ2-1; weak D call: TRBD2 (6 bases). The sample was naive CD4+ T cells sorted from blood. Noted subset: CD45RA+ positively selected. CDR3 sequence: CASSPLGGNEQFF. The CDR3 DNA follows: TGTGCCAGCTCTCCCTTGGGGGGCAATGAGCAGTTCTTC.